This T cell receptor (beta chain) is from a study of human T cells and chemical hapten exposure. One entry per CDR3 protein, called by TCRdb with MiXCR from the RACE reads. The data show tens of thousands of distinct CDR3 sequences, 7.6% seen once. Time point defined: pre-sensitization, week 0. The treatment denotes: therapeutic diphenylcyclopropenone sensitization with weekly scalp DPC. Alopecia patients between 18 and 70 years old and suitable for DPC were used as donors. Germline CDR1 MNHNY, CDR2 SVGAGI (reference sequence). This CDR3 has 16 amino acids. Trimming stripped 6 bases from V and 8 bases from J, with 25 bases between.

The source of this sequence is a woman aged 45-65 years with alopecia areata. Some clones in this sample may be carry-over from other donors' samples. This chain connects TRBV6-6 to TRBJ1-1, with D perhaps matching TRBD1 (6 bases). The specimen was whole blood, collected in connection with sensitization to the hapten diphenylcyclopropenone (DPC). CDR3 protein: CASRRLVLGQKGEAFF. CDR3 DNA: TGTGCCAGCAGACGTCTTGTCCTGGGACAAAAAGGAGAAGCTTTCTTT.